These T cell receptor beta chains were read from a single sample in a study of blood T cell repertoires in COVID-19. Clones were sequenced by immunoSEQ multiplex PCR, and TCRdb holds only the in-frame ones, with some missing. The sample lists about 98,000 clones, approximately 91% occurring once. The sample comprised peripheral blood. These receptors all come from a man aged 18 to 29 with acute or convalescent COVID-19. Each CDR3 is given with its conserved first and last residue. The D gene is left open where the match is weak. Clone size is not always given. Where it is, it says once, few, many or a class for expanded clones.

V: TRBV19
D: NA
J: TRBJ1-1
size: once
CDR3: CASSKRQGLNTEAFF
DNA: TGTGCCAGTAGTAAGCGTCAGGGGCTCAACACTGAAGCTTTCTTT

V: TRBV11-2
D: NA
J: TRBJ1-2
size: NA
CDR3: CASSLVDGYTF
DNA: TGTGCCAGCAGCTTAGTCGATGGCTACACCTTC

V: TRBV19
D: NA
J: TRBJ1-6
size: few
CDR3: CASRFGEPYNSPLHF
DNA: TGTGCCAGTCGATTCGGGGAGCCCTATAATTCACCCCTCCACTTT

V: TRBV6-5
D: TRBD2
J: TRBJ2-7
size: NA
CDR3: CASSYSGLAGEQYF
DNA: TGTGCCAGCAGTTACTCGGGACTAGCGGGCGAGCAGTACTTC

V: TRBV24-1
D: NA
J: TRBJ2-3
size: NA
CDR3: CATSDPGTGGGADTQYF
DNA: TGTGCCACCAGTGATCCCGGCACAGGGGGAGGGGCAGATACGCAGTATTTT

V: TRBV13
D: NA
J: TRBJ2-5
size: NA
CDR3: CASSFPGETQYF
DNA: TGTGCCAGCAGCTTCCCAGGGGAGACCCAGTACTTC

V: TRBV12-5
D: NA
J: TRBJ1-1
size: NA
CDR3: CASSVTMNTEAFF
DNA: TGTGCTAGTTCAGTCACCATGAACACTGAAGCTTTCTTT

V: TRBV7-2
D: NA
J: TRBJ1-5
size: NA
CDR3: CASSLNSNQPQHF
DNA: TGTGCCAGCAGCTTGAACAGTAATCAGCCCCAGCATTTT

V: TRBV6-5
D: NA
J: TRBJ1-2
size: NA
CDR3: CASSYSQGLGGYTF
DNA: TGTGCCAGCAGTTACTCTCAGGGGTTGGGCGGCTACACCTTC

V: TRBV9
D: TRBD2
J: TRBJ2-1
size: NA
CDR3: CASSVVGTTYNEQFF
DNA: TGTGCCAGCAGCGTAGTGGGGACTACCTACAATGAGCAGTTCTTC

V: TRBV15
D: TRBD2
J: TRBJ2-7
size: once
CDR3: CATSGPSGNYEQYF
DNA: TGTGCCACCAGCGGGCCTAGCGGGAACTACGAGCAGTACTTC

V: TRBV5-1
D: TRBD1
J: TRBJ1-1
size: NA
CDR3: CASSLARDRAPLNTEAFF
DNA: TGCGCCAGCAGCTTGGCCAGGGACAGGGCCCCTTTGAACACTGAAGCTTTCTTT

V: TRBV3-1/TRBV3-2
D: TRBD2
J: TRBJ2-3
size: few
CDR3: CASSQVTSAGTSGPHTQYF
DNA: TGTGCCAGCAGCCAAGTTACTAGCGCCGGGACTAGCGGACCACATACGCAGTATTTT

V: TRBV5-4
D: NA
J: TRBJ1-3
size: NA
CDR3: CASSFRRGRGRGNTIYF
DNA: TGTGCCAGCAGCTTTAGGCGGGGTCGAGGACGTGGAAACACCATATATTTT

V: TRBV12-3/TRBV12-4
D: NA
J: TRBJ1-4
size: few
CDR3: CASSFFLNEKLFF
DNA: TGTGCCAGCAGTTTCTTCCTTAATGAAAAACTGTTTTTT

V: TRBV20-1
D: NA
J: TRBJ1-1
size: NA
CDR3: CSASSVRLIFTNTEAFF
DNA: TGCAGTGCTAGTTCCGTTCGACTGATATTCACGAACACTGAAGCTTTCTTT

V: TRBV7-8
D: TRBD2
J: TRBJ2-2
size: NA
CDR3: CASSKSPLAGGVAGELFF
DNA: TGTGCCAGCAGCAAGTCACCTCTAGCGGGAGGAGTGGCCGGGGAGCTGTTTTTT

V: TRBV14
D: NA
J: TRBJ2-3
size: NA
CDR3: CASSHALGGPVTDTQYF
DNA: TGTGCCAGCAGCCACGCCCTGGGGGGGCCGGTCACAGATACGCAGTATTTT

V: TRBV11-2
D: TRBD2
J: TRBJ2-1
size: NA
CDR3: CASSSAGNHNEQFF
DNA: TGTGCCAGCAGCTCAGCGGGAAATCACAATGAGCAGTTCTTC

V: TRBV5-1
D: TRBD2
J: TRBJ2-7
size: NA
CDR3: CASSPRGLDPSYEQYF
DNA: TGCGCCAGCAGCCCGAGGGGACTAGATCCCTCCTACGAGCAGTACTTC

V: TRBV5-1
D: NA
J: TRBJ2-7
size: NA
CDR3: CASSLEYEQYF
DNA: TGCGCCAGCAGCTTAGAGTACGAGCAGTACTTC

V: TRBV4-2
D: NA
J: TRBJ2-3
size: NA
CDR3: CASSPGYLDTQYF
DNA: TGTGCCAGCAGCCCCGGTTACCTGGATACGCAGTATTTT

V: TRBV6-6
D: NA
J: TRBJ1-5
size: NA
CDR3: CASSYEGQSNQPQHF
DNA: TGTGCCAGCAGTTACGAAGGACAAAGCAATCAGCCCCAGCATTTT

V: TRBV3-1/TRBV3-2
D: NA
J: TRBJ2-1
size: NA
CDR3: CASSHGVALAMILQFF
DNA: TGTGCCAGCAGCCACGGTGTAGCGCTGGCAATGATACTACAGTTCTTC

V: TRBV9
D: TRBD1
J: TRBJ2-1
size: NA
CDR3: CASSVEDRYNEQFF
DNA: TGTGCCAGCAGCGTAGAGGACAGGTACAATGAGCAGTTCTTC

V: TRBV9
D: NA
J: TRBJ1-2
size: NA
CDR3: CASSVPLGADYGYTF
DNA: TGTGCCAGCAGCGTACCCCTGGGGGCGGACTATGGCTACACCTTC

V: TRBV5-1
D: TRBD1
J: TRBJ1-4
size: NA
CDR3: CASSAGQGEKLFF
DNA: TGCGCCAGCAGCGCCGGACAGGGGGAAAAACTGTTTTTT

V: TRBV5-4
D: TRBD2
J: TRBJ2-4
size: NA
CDR3: CASGDGLAGGENIQYF
DNA: TGTGCCAGCGGGGACGGACTAGCGGGGGGAGAAAACATTCAGTACTTC

V: TRBV5-6
D: TRBD2
J: TRBJ2-2
size: NA
CDR3: CASSGLAGGTGELFF
DNA: TGTGCCAGCTCCGGACTAGCGGGAGGGACCGGGGAGCTGTTTTTT

V: TRBV6-5
D: TRBD1
J: TRBJ1-1
size: once
CDR3: CASSPDRTNTEAFF
DNA: TGTGCCAGCAGTCCGGACAGGACAAACACTGAAGCTTTCTTT

V: TRBV6-5
D: TRBD1
J: TRBJ1-3
size: NA
CDR3: CASSHPGTVGNTIYF
DNA: TGTGCCAGCAGCCACCCCGGGACAGTTGGAAACACCATATATTTT

V: TRBV5-1
D: TRBD1
J: TRBJ1-2
size: NA
CDR3: CASSLIGRGYYGYTF
DNA: TGCGCCAGCAGCTTGATTGGCAGGGGGTACTATGGCTACACCTTC

V: TRBV27
D: NA
J: TRBJ1-2
size: NA
CDR3: CASGRLREVLHGYTF
DNA: TGTGCCAGCGGACGACTAAGGGAGGTTTTGCATGGCTACACCTTC

V: TRBV5-1
D: NA
J: TRBJ1-1
size: NA
CDR3: CASSLDGLNTEAFF
DNA: TGCGCCAGCAGCTTGGACGGGTTGAACACTGAAGCTTTCTTT

V: TRBV30
D: NA
J: TRBJ1-1
size: NA
CDR3: CAWSRLVGGMNTEAFF
DNA: TGTGCCTGGAGTCGCCTCGTAGGAGGCATGAACACTGAAGCTTTCTTT

V: TRBV6-1
D: TRBD1
J: TRBJ2-1
size: NA
CDR3: CASSEPRGSSYNEQFF
DNA: TGTGCCAGCAGTGAACCCAGGGGGAGCTCCTACAATGAGCAGTTCTTC

V: TRBV24-1
D: NA
J: TRBJ2-1
size: NA
CDR3: CATSDPGLRYNEQFF
DNA: TGTGCCACCAGTGATCCGGGACTCAGGTACAATGAGCAGTTCTTC

V: TRBV5-1
D: NA
J: TRBJ2-1
size: NA
CDR3: CASRYDSYNEQFF
DNA: TGCGCCAGCAGATACGACAGCTACAATGAGCAGTTCTTC

V: TRBV2
D: NA
J: TRBJ1-5
size: NA
CDR3: CASSELLGGANQPQHF
DNA: TGTGCCAGCAGTGAATTACTGGGGGGGGCCAATCAGCCCCAGCATTTT

V: TRBV6-5
D: TRBD1
J: TRBJ1-1
size: NA
CDR3: CASRTGSRAFF
DNA: TGTGCCAGCAGGACAGGGTCCCGAGCTTTCTTT

V: TRBV5-1
D: NA
J: TRBJ1-2
size: NA
CDR3: CASSLTANYGYTF
DNA: TGCGCCAGCAGCTTGACAGCCAACTATGGCTACACCTTC

V: TRBV7-8
D: TRBD2
J: TRBJ2-2
size: NA
CDR3: CASSLAGGPTGELFF
DNA: TGTGCCAGCAGCTTAGCGGGAGGGCCCACCGGGGAGCTGTTTTTT

V: TRBV30
D: NA
J: TRBJ2-7
size: NA
CDR3: CACIPLLYEQYF
DNA: TGTGCCTGCATCCCCCTACTCTACGAGCAGTACTTC

V: TRBV23-1
D: NA
J: TRBJ1-1
size: NA
CDR3: CASSQSAGSDTEAFF
DNA: TGCGCCAGCAGTCAATCGGCAGGATCAGACACTGAAGCTTTCTTT

V: TRBV11-2
D: NA
J: TRBJ1-1
size: NA
CDR3: CASSLGPLGLNTEAFF
DNA: TGTGCCAGCAGCTTAGGCCCACTAGGACTGAACACTGAAGCTTTCTTT

V: TRBV9
D: NA
J: TRBJ2-3
size: NA
CDR3: CASSGRTARTDTQYF
DNA: TGTGCCAGCAGCGGACGGACAGCCCGTACAGATACGCAGTATTTT

V: TRBV20-1
D: TRBD1
J: TRBJ2-7
size: once
CDR3: CSASGTDYEQYF
DNA: TGCAGTGCTAGTGGGACAGACTACGAGCAGTACTTC

V: TRBV5-6
D: TRBD1
J: TRBJ2-1
size: NA
CDR3: CASSLRGQGTNEQFF
DNA: TGTGCCAGCAGCTTGCGGGGACAGGGGACGAATGAGCAGTTCTTC

V: TRBV27
D: TRBD2
J: TRBJ2-7
size: few
CDR3: CASSLSPGTRGKQYF
DNA: TGTGCCAGCAGTTTATCCCCGGGAACGCGGGGGAAGCAGTACTTC

V: TRBV6-6
D: NA
J: TRBJ2-7
size: NA
CDR3: CASSLPAGNYEQYF
DNA: TGTGCCAGCAGCCTACCAGCAGGCAACTACGAGCAGTACTTC

V: TRBV15
D: NA
J: TRBJ1-5
size: NA
CDR3: CATSLGPRVQGLNQPQHF
DNA: TGTGCCACCAGCCTAGGACCACGGGTTCAGGGGTTGAATCAGCCCCAGCATTTT

V: TRBV4-1
D: TRBD1
J: TRBJ1-1
size: NA
CDR3: CASSHSEGQAGFRTEAFF
DNA: TGCGCCAGCAGCCACAGTGAGGGACAGGCCGGGTTTCGCACTGAAGCTTTCTTT

V: TRBV19
D: TRBD2
J: TRBJ2-3
size: NA
CDR3: CASSIGLGRDPRTDTQYF
DNA: TGTGCCAGTAGTATAGGCTTGGGGAGGGACCCTCGCACAGATACGCAGTATTTT